These 9 T cell receptor beta chains originate from one sample sequenced in a study of blood T cell repertoires in COVID-19. Profiled with immunoSEQ multiplex PCR; TCRdb holds only in-frame clones, not every one. The sample holds 40,000 to 60,000 clones, around 84% seen once. Sequencing was performed on peripheral blood. The receptors were gathered from a man older than 75 with active COVID-19.

The chain links TRBV7-7 to TRBJ2-7, with 13 bases identical to TRBD2. The CDR3 is made up of 15 amino acids. CDR1 and CDR2 from the germline V gene are SSHAT and FNYEAQ (reference sequence). V dropped 4 bases and J dropped 5; count of bases not matched to a gene: 5. CDR3 in DNA: TGTGCCAGCAGCTCGGGGACTAGCGGGAACGACGAGCAGTACTTC. It specifies CASSSGTSGNDEQYF. The full variable domain, with the rest looked up from reference TRBV7-7 and TRBJ2-7, is GAGVSQSPRYKVTKRGQDVTLRCDPISSHATLYWYQQALGQGPEFLTYFNYEAQPDKSGLPSDRFSAERPEGSISTLTIQRTEQRDSAMYRCASSSGTSGNDEQYFGPGTRLTVT.

V is TRBV19 and J is TRBJ2-1; D is ambiguous. Trimming took off 5 bases at V and 6 bases at J, with 11 bases between the two ends. Germline V gene data show CDR1 as LNHDA and CDR2 as SQIVND (reference sequence). CDR3 length: 13 residues. In nucleotides, the CDR3 is TGTGCCAGTAGTGCTCCCCCTACCAATGAGCAGTTCTTC. Translating gives CASSAPPTNEQFF.

This clone has more than one count but fewer than ten. This chain links TRBV6-5 with TRBJ2-1, with D perhaps matching TRBD2 (5 bases). CDR1 is MNHEY, CDR2 SVGAGI, per germline. V lost 5 bases, J lost 7 bases, and 9 bases lay in between. The CDR3 runs 12 residues. The DNA of the CDR3 is TGTGCCAGCAGTCGGACTGAAAATGAGCAGTTCTTC. Translating it yields CASSRTENEQFF.

The chain employs TRBV15 and TRBJ2-7; D remains unclear. The V gene lost 5 bases and the J gene lost 0 bases, with 11 bases spanning the gap. This CDR3 comprises 14 residues. Germline CDR1 and CDR2: LNHNV and YYDKDF (reference sequence). In DNA, the CDR3 is TGTGCCACCAGCTTCGACTGGAGCTCCTACGAGCAGTACTTC. Protein sequence: CATSFDWSSYEQYF.

The gene calls are TRBV4-3 and TRBJ1-4; 11 nucleotides align to TRBD1. The CDR3 consists of 15 residues. With V trimmed by 2 bases and J by 6 bases, 2 bases remained unmatched. The germline V gene has CDR1 LGHNA and CDR2 YSLEER. CDR3 sequence reads: CASSQKGQGDEKLFF. DNA of the CDR3: TGCGCCAGCAGCCAAAAGGGACAGGGGGATGAAAAACTGTTTTTT.

This sequence joins TRBV18 and TRBJ2-5; the match to TRBD1 covers 7 bases. Trimming cost V 2 bases and J 5 bases; bases outside gene matches: 11. The germline V gene has CDR1 KGHSH and CDR2 LQKENI. The CDR3 has 16 amino acids. The CDR3: CASSPMSRGYGETQYF. Here the CDR3 DNA reads TGTGCCAGCTCACCAATGTCCAGGGGGTATGGTGAGACCCAGTACTTC.

The chain recombines TRBV19 with TRBJ1-4; 9 bases are a match to TRBD1. The CDR3 is 15 amino acids. The V gene's germline CDR1 is LNHDA and CDR2 SQIVND (reference sequence). Trimming at V came to 3 bases and at J to 2 bases, leaving 1 base not matched to a gene. In nucleotides, the CDR3 is TGTGCCAGTAGTATCGGACAGGGGACTAATGAAAAACTGTTTTTT. It encodes CASSIGQGTNEKLFF.

The gene calls are TRBV10-3 and TRBJ1-1, with a possible D match to TRBD1 (5 bases). V was trimmed by 2 bases and J by 1 base, leaving 8 bases between them. Germline V gene sequence: CDR1 ENHRY, CDR2 SYGVKD. This CDR3 region has 14 residues. DNA of the CDR3: TGTGCCATCAGTGAGAGGGGCACGAACACTGAAGCTTTCTTT. This codes for CAISERGTNTEAFF.

The rearrangement uses TRBV6-1 and TRBJ2-1; TRBD2 agrees at 10 bases. The CDR3 runs 17 residues. Trimming cost V 3 bases and J 2 bases; bases outside gene matches: 7. Per the germline V gene, CDR1 is MNHNS and CDR2 is SASEGT. This chain's CDR3 is CASSDLGLASTYNEQFF. The CDR3 DNA is TGTGCCAGCAGTGACCTGGGACTAGCGAGCACCTACAATGAGCAGTTCTTC.